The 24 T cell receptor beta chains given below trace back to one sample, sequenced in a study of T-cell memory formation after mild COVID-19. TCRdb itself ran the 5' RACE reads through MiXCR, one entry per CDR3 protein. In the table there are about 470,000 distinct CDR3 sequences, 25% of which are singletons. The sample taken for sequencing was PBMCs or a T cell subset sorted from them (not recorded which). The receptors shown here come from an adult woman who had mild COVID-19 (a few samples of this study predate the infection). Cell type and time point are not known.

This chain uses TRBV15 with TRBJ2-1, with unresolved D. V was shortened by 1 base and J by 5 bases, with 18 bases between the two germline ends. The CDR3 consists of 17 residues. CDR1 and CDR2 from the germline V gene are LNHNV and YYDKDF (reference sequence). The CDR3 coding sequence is TGTGCCACCAGCAGAGGTCGGGCTATAGGGTTCCACAATGAGCAGTTCTTC. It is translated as CATSRGRAIGFHNEQFF. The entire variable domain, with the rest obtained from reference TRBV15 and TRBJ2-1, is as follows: DAMVIQNPRYQVTQFGKPVTLSCSQTLNHNVMYWYQQKSSQAPKLLFHYYDKDFNNEADTPDNFQSRRPNTSFCFLDIRSPGLGDTAMYLCATSRGRAIGFHNEQFFGPGTRLTVL.

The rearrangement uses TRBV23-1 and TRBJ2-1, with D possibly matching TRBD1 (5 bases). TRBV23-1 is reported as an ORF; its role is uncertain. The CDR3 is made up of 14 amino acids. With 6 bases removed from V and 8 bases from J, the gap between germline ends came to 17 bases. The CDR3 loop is CASRCCGRAYEQFF. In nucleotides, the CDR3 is TGCGCCAGCAGGTGCTGTGGCAGGGCATATGAGCAGTTCTTC.

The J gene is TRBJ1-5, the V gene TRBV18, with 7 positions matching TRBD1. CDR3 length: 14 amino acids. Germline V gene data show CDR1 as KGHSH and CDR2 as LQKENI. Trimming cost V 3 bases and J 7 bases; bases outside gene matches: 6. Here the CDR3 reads CASSPGAGGQPQHF. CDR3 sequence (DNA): TGTGCCAGCTCACCCGGGGCAGGGGGGCAGCCCCAGCATTTT.

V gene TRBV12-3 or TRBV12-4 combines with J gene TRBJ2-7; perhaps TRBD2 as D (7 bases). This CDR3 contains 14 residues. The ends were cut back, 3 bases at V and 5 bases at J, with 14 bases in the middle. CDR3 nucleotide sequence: TGTGCCAGCAGTTTCCAGGGGCGGGAGAACGAGCAGTACTTC. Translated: CASSFQGRENEQYF.

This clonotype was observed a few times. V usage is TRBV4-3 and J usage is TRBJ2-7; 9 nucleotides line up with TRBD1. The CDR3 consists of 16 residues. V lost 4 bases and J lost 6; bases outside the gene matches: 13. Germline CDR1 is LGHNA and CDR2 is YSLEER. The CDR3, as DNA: TGCGCCAGCAGCCCTCGTCGAGGGACAGGGAAGGGCGAGCAGTACTTC. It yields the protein CASSPRRGTGKGEQYF.

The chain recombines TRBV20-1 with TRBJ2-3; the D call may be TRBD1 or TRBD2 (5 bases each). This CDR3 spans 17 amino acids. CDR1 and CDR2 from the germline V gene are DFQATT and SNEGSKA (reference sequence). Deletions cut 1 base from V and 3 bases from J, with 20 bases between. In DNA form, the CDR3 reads TGCAGTGCTAGAGCCCGACGTGGGGGAGAGGTTACAGATACGCAGTATTTT. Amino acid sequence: CSARARRGGEVTDTQYF.

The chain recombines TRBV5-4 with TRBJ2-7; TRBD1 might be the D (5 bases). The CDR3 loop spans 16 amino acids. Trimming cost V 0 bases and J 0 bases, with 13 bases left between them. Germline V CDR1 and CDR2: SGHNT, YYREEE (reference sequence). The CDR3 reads CASSLGPGPSSYEQYF. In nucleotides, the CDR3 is TGTGCCAGCAGCTTGGGTCCAGGGCCCAGCTCCTACGAGCAGTACTTC.

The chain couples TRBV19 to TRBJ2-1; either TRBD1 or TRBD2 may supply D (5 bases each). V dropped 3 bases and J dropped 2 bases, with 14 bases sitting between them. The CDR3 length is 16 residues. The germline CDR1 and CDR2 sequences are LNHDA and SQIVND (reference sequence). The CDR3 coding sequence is TGTGCCAGTAGTATCAAAACGGGACCCCCCTACAATGAGCAGTTCTTC. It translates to CASSIKTGPPYNEQFF.

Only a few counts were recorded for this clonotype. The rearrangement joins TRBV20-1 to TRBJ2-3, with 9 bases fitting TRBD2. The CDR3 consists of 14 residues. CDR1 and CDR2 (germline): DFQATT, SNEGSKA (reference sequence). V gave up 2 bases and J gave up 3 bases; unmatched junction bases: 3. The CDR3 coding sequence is TGCAGTGCTAGATTAGCGGGAGAAACAGATACGCAGTATTTT. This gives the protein CSARLAGETDTQYF.

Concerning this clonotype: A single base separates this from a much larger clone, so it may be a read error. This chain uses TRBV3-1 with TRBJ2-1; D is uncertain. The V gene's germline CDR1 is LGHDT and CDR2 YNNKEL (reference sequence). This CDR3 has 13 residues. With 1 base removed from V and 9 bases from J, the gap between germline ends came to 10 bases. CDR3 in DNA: TGTGCCAGCAGCCAAGCAGCCCTAGGTGAGCAGTTCTTC. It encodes CASSQAALGEQFF.

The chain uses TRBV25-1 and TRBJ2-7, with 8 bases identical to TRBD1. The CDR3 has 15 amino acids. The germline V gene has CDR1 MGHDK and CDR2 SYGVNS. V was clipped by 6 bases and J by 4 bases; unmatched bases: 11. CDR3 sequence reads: CASSPVAGGLYEQYF. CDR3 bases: TGTGCCAGCAGCCCCGTTGCAGGGGGCCTGTACGAGCAGTACTTC.

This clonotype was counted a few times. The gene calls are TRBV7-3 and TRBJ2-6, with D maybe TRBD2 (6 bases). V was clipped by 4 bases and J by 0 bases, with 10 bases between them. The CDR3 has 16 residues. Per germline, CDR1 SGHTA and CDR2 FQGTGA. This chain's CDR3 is CASSSGLYSGANVLTF. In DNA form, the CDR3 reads TGTGCCAGCAGCTCGGGACTTTACTCTGGGGCCAACGTCCTGACTTTC.

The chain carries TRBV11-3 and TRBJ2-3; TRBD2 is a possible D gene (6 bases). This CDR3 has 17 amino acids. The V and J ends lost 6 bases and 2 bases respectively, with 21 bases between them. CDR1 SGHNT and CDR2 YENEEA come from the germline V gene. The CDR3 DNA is TGTGCCAGCAGAACCGCCGTTGCGGGGCCATTCACAGATACGCAGTATTTT. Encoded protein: CASRTAVAGPFTDTQYF.

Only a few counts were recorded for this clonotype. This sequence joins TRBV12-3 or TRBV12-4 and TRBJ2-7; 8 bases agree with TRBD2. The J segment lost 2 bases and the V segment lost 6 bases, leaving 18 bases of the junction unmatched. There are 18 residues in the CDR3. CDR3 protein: CASSFQGQTSGRTYEQYF. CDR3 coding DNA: TGTGCCAGCAGCTTTCAGGGGCAAACTAGCGGCCGTACCTACGAGCAGTACTTC.

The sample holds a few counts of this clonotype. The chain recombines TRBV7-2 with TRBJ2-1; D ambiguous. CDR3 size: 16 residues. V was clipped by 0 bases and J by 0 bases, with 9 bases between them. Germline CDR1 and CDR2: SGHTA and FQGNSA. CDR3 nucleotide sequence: TGTGCCAGCAGCTTAGCGCAGGCTACCTCCTACAATGAGCAGTTCTTC. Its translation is CASSLAQATSYNEQFF.

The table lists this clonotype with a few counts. CDR3 coding DNA: TGTGCCAGCAGCGTTACAGGGTCCACCTACGAGCAGTACTTC. Protein: CASSVTGSTYEQYF. This sequence joins TRBV11-2 and TRBJ2-7; a weak D match, TRBD1 (6 bases). This CDR3 region has 14 residues. V shed 5 bases and J shed 2 bases, with 13 bases lying between them. The germline CDR1 and CDR2 sequences are SGHAT and FQNNGV. The whole variable domain, filled in from reference TRBV11-2 and TRBJ2-7, reads EAGVAQSPRYKIIEKRQSVAFWCNPISGHATLYWYQQILGQGPKLLIQFQNNGVVDDSQLPKDRFSAERLKGVDSTLKIQPAKLEDSAVYLCASSVTGSTYEQYFGPGTRLTVT.

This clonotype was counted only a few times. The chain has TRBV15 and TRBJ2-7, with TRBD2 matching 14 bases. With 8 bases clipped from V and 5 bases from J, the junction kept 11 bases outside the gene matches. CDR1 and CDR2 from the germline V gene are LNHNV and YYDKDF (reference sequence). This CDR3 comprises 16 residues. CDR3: CATDGPGLAGDDEQYF. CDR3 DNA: TGTGCCACCGACGGGCCGGGACTAGCGGGAGATGACGAGCAGTACTTC. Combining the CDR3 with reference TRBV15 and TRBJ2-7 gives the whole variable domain DAMVIQNPRYQVTQFGKPVTLSCSQTLNHNVMYWYQQKSSQAPKLLFHYYDKDFNNEADTPDNFQSRRPNTSFCFLDIRSPGLGDTAMYLCATDGPGLAGDDEQYFGPGTRLTVT.

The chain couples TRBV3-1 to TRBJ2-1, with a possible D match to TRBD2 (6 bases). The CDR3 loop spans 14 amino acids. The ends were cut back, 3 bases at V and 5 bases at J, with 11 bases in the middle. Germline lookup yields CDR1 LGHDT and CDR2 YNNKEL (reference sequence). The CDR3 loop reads CASSHRDLNNEQFF. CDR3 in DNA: TGTGCCAGCAGCCACCGGGACTTGAACAATGAGCAGTTCTTC.

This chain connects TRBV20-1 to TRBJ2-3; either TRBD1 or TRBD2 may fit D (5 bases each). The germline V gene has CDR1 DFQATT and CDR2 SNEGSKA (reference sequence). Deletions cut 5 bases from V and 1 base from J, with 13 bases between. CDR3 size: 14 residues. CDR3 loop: CSARDRRGTDTQYF. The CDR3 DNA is TGCAGTGCTCGGGACCGTCGGGGCACAGATACGCAGTATTTT.

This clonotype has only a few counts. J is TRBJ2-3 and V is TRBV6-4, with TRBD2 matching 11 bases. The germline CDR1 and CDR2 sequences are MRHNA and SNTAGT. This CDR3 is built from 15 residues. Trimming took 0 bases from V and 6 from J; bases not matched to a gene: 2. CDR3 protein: CASSDSSGGADTQYF. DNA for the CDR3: TGTGCCAGCAGTGACTCTAGCGGGGGGGCCGATACGCAGTATTTT.

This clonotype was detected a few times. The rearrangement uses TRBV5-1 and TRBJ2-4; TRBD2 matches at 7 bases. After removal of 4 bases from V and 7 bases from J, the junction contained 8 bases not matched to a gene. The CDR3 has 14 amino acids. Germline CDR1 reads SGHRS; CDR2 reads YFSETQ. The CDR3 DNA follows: TGCGCCAGCAGCCCCACGCGGGGGAAGAACATTCAGTACTTC. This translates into CASSPTRGKNIQYF.

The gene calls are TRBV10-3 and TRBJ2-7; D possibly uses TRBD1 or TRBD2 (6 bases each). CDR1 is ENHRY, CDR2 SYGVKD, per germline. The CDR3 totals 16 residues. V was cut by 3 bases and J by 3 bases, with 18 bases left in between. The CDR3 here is CAISDPRGLPSYEQYF. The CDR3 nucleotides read TGTGCCATCAGTGACCCCCGGGGGCTGCCAAGCTACGAGCAGTACTTC.

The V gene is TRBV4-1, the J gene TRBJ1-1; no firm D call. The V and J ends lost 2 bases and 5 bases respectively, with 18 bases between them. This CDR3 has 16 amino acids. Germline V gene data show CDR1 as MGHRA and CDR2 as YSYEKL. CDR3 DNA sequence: TGCGCCAGCAGCCAAACGGGTCTCACTAAAGGGACTGAAGCTTTCTTT. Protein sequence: CASSQTGLTKGTEAFF.

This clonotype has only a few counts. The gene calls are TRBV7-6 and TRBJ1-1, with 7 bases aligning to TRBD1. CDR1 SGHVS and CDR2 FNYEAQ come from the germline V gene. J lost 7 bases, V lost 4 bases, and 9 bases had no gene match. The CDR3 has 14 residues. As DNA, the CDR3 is TGTGCCAGCAGCTCGTACAGGGGAGGTTATGAAGCTTTCTTT. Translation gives CASSSYRGGYEAFF.